These 11 T cell receptor beta chains were sequenced from one sample in a study of shared clonotypes between healthy human individuals. Sequenced by immunoSEQ multiplex PCR; TCRdb stores in-frame clones only, minus some. The sample includes about 1 million clones, around four fifths of them seen just once. Sequences were obtained from memory CD4+ T cells sorted from blood. Subset described: CD45RA-negative fraction. Receptor source: a young man in good health.

The V and J genes are TRBV4-1 and TRBJ1-6; the match to TRBD1 covers 8 bases. The CDR3 is 16 amino acids. Germline V lookup: CDR1 MGHRA, CDR2 YSYEKL. Losses at the gene ends were 4 bases for V and 7 bases for J; bases not matched to a gene: 9. CDR3 in DNA: TGCGCCAGCAGCCTACTACCGGGACAGGTGAATTCACCCCTCCACTTT. Translating gives CASSLLPGQVNSPLHF.

The genes are TRBV5-4 and TRBJ2-3; D ambiguous. Looked up from germline, CDR1 is SGHNT and CDR2 is YYREEE (reference sequence). The CDR3 covers 12 residues. Trimming removed 4 bases from V and 2 bases from J, with 5 bases in between. The CDR3 spells CASSTVTDTQYF. The CDR3 DNA reads TGTGCCAGCAGCACCGTCACAGATACGCAGTATTTT.

This chain joins TRBV5-8 and TRBJ2-1; D may be TRBD1 or TRBD2 (6 bases each). This CDR3 contains 15 residues. Trimming left V 3 bases short and J 0 bases short, with 10 bases between. CDR1 is SGHTS, CDR2 YDEGEE, per germline. The CDR3 nucleotides read TGTGCCAGCAGCTCGGAGGGGGTCTCCTACAATGAGCAGTTCTTC. Translated, it gives CASSSEGVSYNEQFF.

J is TRBJ1-3 and V is TRBV6-1; 11 bases line up with TRBD1. From germline, CDR1 is MNHNS and CDR2 SASEGT. The CDR3 has 16 amino acids. The trim removed 3 bases at V and 3 bases at J, leaving 4 bases unmatched. CDR3 protein: CASSDPGTGGGNTIYF. For the CDR3, the DNA is TGTGCCAGCAGTGATCCCGGGACAGGGGGTGGAAACACCATATATTTT.

This clone showed up just once. The V and J genes are TRBV30 and TRBJ2-5, with D hard to call. The germline V gene encodes CDR1 GTSNPN and CDR2 SVGIG (reference sequence). This CDR3 has 13 residues. The V gene lost 3 bases and the J gene lost 5 bases, with 13 bases spanning the gap. CDR3: CAWSVPPMETQYF. CDR3 DNA sequence: TGTGCCTGGAGCGTCCCTCCCATGGAGACCCAGTACTTC.

The chain uses TRBV5-1 and TRBJ1-2, with TRBD1 matching 12 bases. The CDR3 has 15 residues. CDR1 and CDR2 from the germline V gene are SGHRS and YFSETQ. V gave up 2 bases and J gave up 6 bases; unmatched junction bases: 5. CDR3 sequence reads: CASSFSGTGGDGYTF. CDR3 nucleotide sequence: TGCGCCAGCAGCTTCTCCGGGACAGGGGGCGATGGCTACACCTTC. The full variable domain, in which reference TRBV5-1 and TRBJ1-2 provide the parts outside the CDR3, is KAGVTQTPRYLIKTRGQQVTLSCSPISGHRSVSWYQQTPGQGLQFLFEYFSETQRNKGNFPGRFSGRQFSNSRSEMNVSTLELGDSALYLCASSFSGTGGDGYTFGSGTRLTVV.

This chain connects TRBV5-4 to TRBJ2-1, with D possibly TRBD2 on 6 matching bases. The CDR3 is 16 amino acids. V lost 4 bases to trimming and J lost 10 bases, with 24 bases between them. Germline V lookup: CDR1 SGHNT, CDR2 YYREEE (reference sequence). The CDR3 DNA is TGTGCCAGCAGCGCCGGGGACCGGGGGTGGGGGATCGAGCAGTTCTTC. It encodes CASSAGDRGWGIEQFF.

This clone was seen a few times. This chain links TRBV11-2 with TRBJ1-5, with D perhaps TRBD1 (6 bases). The germline V gene encodes CDR1 SGHAT and CDR2 FQNNGV. V was shortened by 5 bases and J by 4 bases, with 9 bases between the two germline ends. The CDR3 consists of 13 residues. CDR3 region: CASSQQGNQPQHF. CDR3 DNA sequence: TGTGCCAGCAGCCAACAGGGAAATCAGCCCCAGCATTTT.

The chain carries TRBV9 and TRBJ2-2; 8 bases map to TRBD2. The CDR3 runs to 15 residues. CDR1 and CDR2 (germline): SGDLS, YYNGEE. Germline trimming cut 2 bases from V and 4 bases from J; bases unmatched to any gene: 4. DNA of the CDR3: TGTGCCAGCAGCGTCGGCGGGGGGACCACCGGGGAGCTGTTTTTT. It codes for CASSVGGGTTGELFF.

The rearrangement links TRBV4-3 to TRBJ1-1; D not certain. CDR3 length: 13 residues. Trimming cost V 4 bases and J 2 bases, with 8 bases left between them. The germline V gene encodes CDR1 LGHNA and CDR2 YSLEER. The chain's CDR3 is CASSPQVNTEAFF. Written as DNA, the CDR3 is TGCGCCAGCAGCCCGCAGGTCAACACTGAAGCTTTCTTT.

The CDR3 DNA follows: TGCAGCGGAAGCGGGGGGGGGCCAGATACGCAGTATTTT. It specifies CSGSGGGPDTQYF. The V call is TRBV29-1, the J call TRBJ2-3; TRBD2 agrees at 10 bases. V dropped 7 bases and J dropped 4; count of bases not matched to a gene: 5. The germline V gene encodes CDR1 SQVTM and CDR2 ANQGSEA. The CDR3 is 13 amino acids.